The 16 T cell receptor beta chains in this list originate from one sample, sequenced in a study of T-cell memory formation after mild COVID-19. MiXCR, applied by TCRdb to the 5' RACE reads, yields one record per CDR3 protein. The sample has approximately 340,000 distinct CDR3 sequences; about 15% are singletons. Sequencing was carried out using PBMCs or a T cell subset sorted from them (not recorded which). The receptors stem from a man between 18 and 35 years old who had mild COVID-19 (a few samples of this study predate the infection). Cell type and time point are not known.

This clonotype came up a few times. Written as DNA, the CDR3 is TGTGCCAGCATCGCCTGGATCTGGGGTAACACTGAAGCTTTCTTT. This gives the protein CASIAWIWGNTEAFF. J is TRBJ1-1 and V is TRBV6-1; D is unresolved. The germline gives CDR1 MNHNS, CDR2 SASEGT. The V end lost 7 bases, the J end lost 2 bases, and 17 bases lay between the germline ends. This CDR3 has 15 residues.

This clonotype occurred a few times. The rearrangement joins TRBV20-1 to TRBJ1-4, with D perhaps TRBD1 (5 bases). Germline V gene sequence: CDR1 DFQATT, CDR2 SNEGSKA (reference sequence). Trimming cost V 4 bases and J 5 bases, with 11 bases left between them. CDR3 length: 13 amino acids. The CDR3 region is CSATRTQNEKLFF. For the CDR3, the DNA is TGCAGTGCTACCCGGACACAAAATGAAAAACTGTTTTTT.

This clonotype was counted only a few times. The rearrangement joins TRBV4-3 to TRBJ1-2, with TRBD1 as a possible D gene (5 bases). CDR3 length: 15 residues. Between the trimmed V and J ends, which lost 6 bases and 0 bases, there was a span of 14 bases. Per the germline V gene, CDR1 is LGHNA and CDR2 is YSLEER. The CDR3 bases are TGCGCCAGCAGTCCCAGGGACCGAGCTAACTATGGCTACACCTTC. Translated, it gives CASSPRDRANYGYTF.

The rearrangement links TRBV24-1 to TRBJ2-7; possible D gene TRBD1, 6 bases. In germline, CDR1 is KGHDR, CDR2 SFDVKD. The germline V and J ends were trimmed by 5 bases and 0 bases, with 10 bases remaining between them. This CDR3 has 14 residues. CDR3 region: CATSARQASYEQYF. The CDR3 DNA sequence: TGTGCCACCAGTGCGAGACAGGCCTCCTACGAGCAGTACTTC.

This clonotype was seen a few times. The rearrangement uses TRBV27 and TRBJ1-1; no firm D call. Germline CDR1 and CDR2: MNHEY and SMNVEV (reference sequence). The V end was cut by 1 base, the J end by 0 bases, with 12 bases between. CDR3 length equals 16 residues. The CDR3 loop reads CASSLFDGRLNTEAFF. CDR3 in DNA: TGTGCCAGCAGTTTATTCGATGGACGTCTGAACACTGAAGCTTTCTTT.

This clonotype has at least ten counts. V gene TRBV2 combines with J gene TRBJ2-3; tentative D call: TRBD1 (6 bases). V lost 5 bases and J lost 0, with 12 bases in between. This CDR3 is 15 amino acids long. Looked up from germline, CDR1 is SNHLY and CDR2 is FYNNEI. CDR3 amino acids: CASSPGQFSTDTQYF. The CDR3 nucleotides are TGTGCCAGCAGTCCCGGACAGTTTAGCACAGATACGCAGTATTTT.

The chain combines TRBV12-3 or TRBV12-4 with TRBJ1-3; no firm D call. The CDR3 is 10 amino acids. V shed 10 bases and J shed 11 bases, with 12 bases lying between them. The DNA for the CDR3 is TGTGCCACCTTAGCCGGGGCCATATATTTT. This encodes CATLAGAIYF.

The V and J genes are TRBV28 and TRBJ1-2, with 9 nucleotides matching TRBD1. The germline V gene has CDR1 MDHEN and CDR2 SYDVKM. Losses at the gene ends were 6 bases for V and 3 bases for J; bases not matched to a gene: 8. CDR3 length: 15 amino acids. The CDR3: CASSSGGQGDYGYTF. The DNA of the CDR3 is TGTGCCAGCAGCTCGGGGGGACAGGGCGACTATGGCTACACCTTC.

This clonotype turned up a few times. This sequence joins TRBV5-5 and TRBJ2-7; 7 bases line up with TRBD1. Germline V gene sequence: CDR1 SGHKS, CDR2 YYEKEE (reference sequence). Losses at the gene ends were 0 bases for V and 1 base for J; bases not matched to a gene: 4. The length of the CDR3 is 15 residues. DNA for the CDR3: TGTGCCAGCAGCTTGGGGGGACAGCCATCCTACGAGCAGTACGTC. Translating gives CASSLGGQPSYEQYV.

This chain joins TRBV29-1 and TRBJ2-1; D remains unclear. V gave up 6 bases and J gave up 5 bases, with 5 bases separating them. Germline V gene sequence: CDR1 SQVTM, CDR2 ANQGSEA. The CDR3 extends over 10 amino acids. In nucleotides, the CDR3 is TGCAGCGTCTGGGACAATGAGCAGTTCTTC. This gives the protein CSVWDNEQFF.

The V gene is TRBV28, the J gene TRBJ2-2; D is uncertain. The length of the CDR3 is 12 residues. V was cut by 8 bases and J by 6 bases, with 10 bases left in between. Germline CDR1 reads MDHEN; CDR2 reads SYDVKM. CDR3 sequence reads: CASGRVSGELFF. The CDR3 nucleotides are TGTGCCAGCGGTCGGGTCTCCGGGGAGCTGTTTTTT.

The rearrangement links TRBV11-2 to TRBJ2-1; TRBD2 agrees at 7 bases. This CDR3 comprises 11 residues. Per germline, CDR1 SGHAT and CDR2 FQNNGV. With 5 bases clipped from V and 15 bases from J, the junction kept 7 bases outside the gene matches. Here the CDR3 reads CASSQTSFAFF. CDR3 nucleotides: TGTGCCAGCAGCCAGACTAGCTTTGCGTTCTTC.

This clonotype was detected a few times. The CDR3 sequence: CASSIVGGGPLDEQFF. The CDR3 nucleotides read TGTGCCAGTAGTATAGTTGGGGGGGGCCCGCTGGATGAGCAGTTCTTC. J is TRBJ2-1 and V is TRBV19; weak D call: TRBD2 (7 bases). Germline lookup yields CDR1 LNHDA and CDR2 SQIVND (reference sequence). Trimming shortened V by 1 base and J by 8 bases, and 18 bases separated the two germline ends. There are 16 residues in the CDR3.

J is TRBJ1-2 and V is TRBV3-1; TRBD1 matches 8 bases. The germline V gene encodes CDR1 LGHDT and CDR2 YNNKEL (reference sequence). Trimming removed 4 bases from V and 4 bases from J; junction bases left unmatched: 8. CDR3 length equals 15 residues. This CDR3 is CASSLTAGTGYGYTF. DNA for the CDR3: TGTGCCAGCAGCCTGACGGCCGGGACAGGCTATGGCTACACCTTC.

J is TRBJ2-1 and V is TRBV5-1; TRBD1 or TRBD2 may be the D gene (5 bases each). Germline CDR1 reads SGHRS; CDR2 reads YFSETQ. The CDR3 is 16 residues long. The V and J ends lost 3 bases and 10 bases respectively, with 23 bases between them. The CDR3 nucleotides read TGCGCCAGCAGCTGGGGACGGGTAGCATTTGGTGACGAGCAGTTCTTC. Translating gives CASSWGRVAFGDEQFF.

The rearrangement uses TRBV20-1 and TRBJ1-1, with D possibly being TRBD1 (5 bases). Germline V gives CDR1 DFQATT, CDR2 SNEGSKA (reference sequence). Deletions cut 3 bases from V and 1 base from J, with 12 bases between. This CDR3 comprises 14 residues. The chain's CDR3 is CSASITGRNTEAFF. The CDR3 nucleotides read TGCAGTGCTAGTATAACAGGAAGGAACACTGAAGCTTTCTTT.